This entry lists 18 T cell receptor beta chains sequenced from one sample in a study of blood T cells in healthy people across ages (dated by TCRdb to between 2015 and 2017). Library generation was performed with 5' RACE. A second PCR of roughly 6 to 12 cycles was performed with a sample-barcoded 5' primer and a J-beta primer mix. The public reads were reprocessed in TCRdb via fastp at Q25 and MiXCR, keeping in-frame beta chains. Records with the same CDR3 protein are collapsed into one entry carrying the most frequent genes and DNA. The sample table contains approximately 2,000,000 distinct CDR3 sequences; only one count was recorded for about two fifths of them. The ten largest clones capture about 23% of the sample. The material sequenced was blood. These TCRs come from a human donor in good health.

The genes are TRBV20-1 and TRBJ2-1; D may be TRBD2 (6 bases). The CDR3 contains 15 residues. V lost 3 bases to trimming and J lost 0 bases, with 12 bases between them. Germline V gene data show CDR1 as DFQATT and CDR2 as SNEGSKA (reference sequence). The CDR3 DNA is TGCAGTGCTAGCGCCGGGGGATTCTCCTACAATGAGCAGTTCTTC. It translates to CSASAGGFSYNEQFF.

The rearrangement joins TRBV20-1 to TRBJ2-1; D is uncertain. V shed 0 bases and J shed 10 bases, with 7 bases lying between them. Germline-derived CDR1 and CDR2 are DFQATT and SNEGSKA (reference sequence). CDR3 length equals 11 residues. CDR3 in DNA: TGCAGTGCTAGAGATTTGATCGAGCAGTTCTTC. This encodes CSARDLIEQFF.

The rearrangement links TRBV19 to TRBJ1-4; tentatively, D is TRBD1 (6 bases). This CDR3 comprises 12 residues. V was pared by 6 bases and J by 8 bases, with 10 bases between. Germline CDR1 LNHDA, CDR2 SQIVND (reference sequence). CDR3 sequence reads: CASRQGMEKLFF. The CDR3 nucleotides read TGTGCCAGTAGACAGGGTATGGAAAAACTGTTTTTT.

CDR3 DNA sequence: TGTGCCAGCAGCTTGGTATTCACAGCTGGATCCTACGAGCAGTACTTC. Its translation: CASSLVFTAGSYEQYF. The V and J genes are TRBV5-5 and TRBJ2-7, with D uncertain. The CDR3 runs 16 residues. Trimming pared 0 bases from V and 1 base from J, leaving 14 bases between. Germline V gives CDR1 SGHKS, CDR2 YYEKEE (reference sequence).

The V and J genes are TRBV5-1 and TRBJ1-2; 8 bases line up with TRBD1. The CDR3 covers 17 residues. Germline trimming cut 2 bases from V and 4 bases from J; bases unmatched to any gene: 13. Germline V gene sequence: CDR1 SGHRS, CDR2 YFSETQ. The CDR3 coding sequence is TGCGCCAGCAGCTTTCAACCTGGACAGGGAGGGATCTATGGCTACACCTTC. Its translation is CASSFQPGQGGIYGYTF.

The chain combines TRBV10-3 with TRBJ2-5, with 8 bases fitting TRBD1. The CDR3 has 14 amino acids. The ends lost 5 bases at V and 1 base at J; junction bases unmatched: 3. Germline CDR1 and CDR2: ENHRY and SYGVKD. CDR3 DNA: TGTGCCATCAGTCCAGGGGGCTTCCAAGAGACCCAGTACTTC. This encodes CAISPGGFQETQYF.

The chain employs TRBV4-3 and TRBJ1-4, with D unclear. V was clipped by 9 bases and J by 1 base, with 12 bases between them. CDR1 and CDR2 (germline): LGHNA, YSLEER. This CDR3 comprises 14 residues. This CDR3 is CASGVGETNEKLFF. CDR3 DNA: TGCGCCAGTGGTGTGGGTGAAACTAATGAAAAACTGTTTTTT.

This chain joins TRBV3-1 and TRBJ2-5; D is unclear. The DNA end lines up better with TRBJ2-7; the J call may be wrong. This CDR3 has 14 residues. CDR1 LGHDT and CDR2 YNNKEL come from the germline V gene (reference sequence). CDR3 region: CASSQGLGYYEQYF. CDR3 coding DNA: TGTGCCAGCAGCCAAGGATTAGGGTACTACGAGCAGTACTTC.

This clonotype showed up many times. The V gene is TRBV10-3, the J gene TRBJ2-1; D unresolved. CDR3 length: 11 residues. V lost 1 base to trimming and J lost 5 bases, with 0 bases between them. Germline-derived CDR1 and CDR2 are ENHRY and SYGVKD. CDR3 bases: TGTGCCATCAGTGAGTACAATGAGCAGTTCTTC. This encodes CAISEYNEQFF.

This chain links TRBV4-1 with TRBJ2-5; 7 nucleotides agree with TRBD2. This CDR3 spans 15 amino acids. Germline CDR1 MGHRA, CDR2 YSYEKL. V lost 3 bases and J lost 1; bases outside the gene matches: 5. The CDR3 region has the DNA TGCGCCAGCAGCCAGGAAGCGGGGACCCAAGAGACCCAGTACTTC. Protein: CASSQEAGTQETQYF.

This chain uses TRBV12-3 or TRBV12-4 with TRBJ1-2, with D maybe TRBD1 (5 bases). The CDR3 runs to 15 residues. V was clipped by 6 bases and J by 2 bases, with 16 bases between them. This CDR3 reads CASRLGTGLNYGYTF. CDR3 nucleotides: TGTGCCAGCAGACTTGGGACGGGATTAAACTATGGCTACACCTTC.

CDR3 bases: TGTGCCAGCAGCCTAGGGGGGCCGGGACCCTCTTCCACAGATACGCAGTATTTT. The encoded protein is CASSLGGPGPSSTDTQYF. The J gene is TRBJ2-3, the V gene TRBV7-9; tentatively, D is TRBD1 or TRBD2 (6 bases each). CDR1 and CDR2 (germline): SEHNR, FQNEAQ (reference sequence). The V end was cut by 5 bases, the J end by 2 bases, with 23 bases between. The CDR3 sequence is 18 residues long.

This chain links TRBV20-1 with TRBJ2-1, with D possibly called TRBD1 or TRBD2 (5 bases each). The germline V and J ends were trimmed by 5 bases and 7 bases, with 12 bases remaining between them. The CDR3 runs to 12 residues. Germline loops: CDR1 DFQATT, CDR2 SNEGSKA (reference sequence). The CDR3 sequence is CSASGTENEQFF. The CDR3 nucleotides are TGCAGTGCTTCGGGGACCGAAAATGAGCAGTTCTTC.

This clonotype was detected a few times. This sequence joins TRBV12-3 or TRBV12-4 and TRBJ1-1; 12 bases map to TRBD1. There are 17 residues in the CDR3. Unmatched junction bases numbered 10, after V lost 4 bases and J lost 4 bases. The CDR3 protein is CASSSPGQGAAGTEAFF. CDR3 in DNA: TGTGCCAGCAGTTCCCCGGGACAGGGGGCGGCGGGCACTGAAGCTTTCTTT.

The rearrangement uses TRBV5-1 and TRBJ1-2; TRBD1 matches 8 bases. The CDR3 sequence is 14 residues long. Per the germline V gene, CDR1 is SGHRS and CDR2 is YFSETQ. The V segment lost 3 bases and the J segment 9 bases; nucleotides outside the gene matches: 10. The CDR3: CASSSAGTGSRYTF. The CDR3 DNA is TGCGCCAGCAGCTCGGCCGGGACAGGATCGCGCTACACCTTC.

This clonotype showed up just once. The chain recombines TRBV20-1 with TRBJ1-2, with a weak D call TRBD1 (5 bases). With 2 bases removed from V and 6 bases from J, the gap between germline ends came to 16 bases. Looked up from germline, CDR1 is DFQATT and CDR2 is SNEGSKA (reference sequence). There are 14 residues in the CDR3. DNA for the CDR3: TGCAGTGCTAGAACTCTCTCTCGGGGGGATGGCTACACCTTC. Its translation: CSARTLSRGDGYTF.

The chain is built from TRBV6-5 and TRBJ2-2, with D possibly called TRBD1 or TRBD2 (5 bases each). The CDR3 length is 15 residues. V lost 2 bases and J 0 bases, leaving 7 bases between the germline ends. Per germline, CDR1 MNHEY and CDR2 SVGAGI. CDR3 DNA: TGTGCCAGCAGTTACGGGGGACCGAACACCGGGGAGCTGTTTTTT. This gives the protein CASSYGGPNTGELFF.

In this sample, this clonotype turned up a few times. This chain links TRBV5-1 with TRBJ1-6; D is unclear. Germline CDR1 and CDR2: SGHRS and YFSETQ. V was shortened by 4 bases and J by 7 bases, with 12 bases between the two germline ends. The CDR3 is 14 amino acids. In DNA, the CDR3 is TGCGCCAGCAGCCAAAGGACCTCCAATTCACCCCTCCACTTT. This gives the protein CASSQRTSNSPLHF.